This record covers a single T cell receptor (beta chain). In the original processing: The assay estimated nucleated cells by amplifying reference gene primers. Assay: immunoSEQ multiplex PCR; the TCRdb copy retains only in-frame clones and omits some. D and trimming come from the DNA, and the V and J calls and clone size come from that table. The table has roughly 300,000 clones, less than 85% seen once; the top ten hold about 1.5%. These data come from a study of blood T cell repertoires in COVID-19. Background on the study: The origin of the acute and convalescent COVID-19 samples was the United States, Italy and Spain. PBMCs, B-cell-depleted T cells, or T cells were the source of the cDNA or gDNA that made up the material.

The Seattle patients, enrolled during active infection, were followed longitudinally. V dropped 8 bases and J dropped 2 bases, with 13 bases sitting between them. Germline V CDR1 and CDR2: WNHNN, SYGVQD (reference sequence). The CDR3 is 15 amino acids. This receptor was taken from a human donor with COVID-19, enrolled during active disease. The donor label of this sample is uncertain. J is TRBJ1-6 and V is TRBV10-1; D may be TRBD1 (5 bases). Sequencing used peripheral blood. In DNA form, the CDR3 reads TGCGCCAGCCAACCCGCGACAGCCTATAATTCACCCCTCCACTTT. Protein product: CASQPATAYNSPLHF.